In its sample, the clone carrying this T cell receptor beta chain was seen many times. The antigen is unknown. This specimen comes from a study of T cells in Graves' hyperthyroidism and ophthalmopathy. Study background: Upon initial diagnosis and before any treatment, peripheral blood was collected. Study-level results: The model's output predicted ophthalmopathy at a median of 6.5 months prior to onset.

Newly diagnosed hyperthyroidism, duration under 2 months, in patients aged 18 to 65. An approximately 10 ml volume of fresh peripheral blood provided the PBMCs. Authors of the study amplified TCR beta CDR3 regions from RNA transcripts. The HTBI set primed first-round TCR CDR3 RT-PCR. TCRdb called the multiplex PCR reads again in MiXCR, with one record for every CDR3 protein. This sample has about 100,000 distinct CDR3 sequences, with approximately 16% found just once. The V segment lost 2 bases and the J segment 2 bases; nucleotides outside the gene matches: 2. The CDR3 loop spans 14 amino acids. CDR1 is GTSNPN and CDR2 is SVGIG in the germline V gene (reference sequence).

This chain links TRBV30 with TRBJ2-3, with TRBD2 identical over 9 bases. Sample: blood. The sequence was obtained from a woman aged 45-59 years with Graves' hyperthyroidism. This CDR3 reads CAWSLAGHTDTQYF. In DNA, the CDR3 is TGTGCCTGGAGTCTAGCGGGGCACACAGATACGCAGTATTTT. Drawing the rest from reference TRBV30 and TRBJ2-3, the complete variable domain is SQTIHQWPATLVQPVGSPLSLECTVEGTSNPNLYWYRQAAGRGLQLLFYSVGIGQISSEVPQNLSASRPQDRQFILSSKKLLLSDSGFYLCAWSLAGHTDTQYFGPGTRLTVL.